Many counts were recorded for the clone carrying this TCR beta chain. No antigen is known for it. The V end was cut by 7 bases, the J end by 3 bases, with 10 bases between. CDR3 length: 13 amino acids. Germline V lookup: CDR1 LNHDA, CDR2 SQIVND (reference sequence). Using RNA template, CDR3s of TCR alpha and beta were amplified with iRepertoire arm-PCR. For one-step reverse transcription and amplification, about 85-400 ng of tissue mRNA or PBMC total RNA was used. TCRdb re-called the multiplex PCR reads with MiXCR, one entry per CDR3 protein. The sample carries 93,000 or so distinct CDR3 sequences, less than 30% recorded once. This specimen belongs to a study of glioma-infiltrating T cells. Study-wide findings and caveats: Tissue-blood divergence was below expectation in non-neoplastic patients, above in gliomas.

The chain joins TRBV19 to TRBJ1-5; TRBD1 is a possible D gene (6 bases). The sample comprised glioma tissue, nonneoplastic brain tissue, or PBMCs (not recorded which). This TCR was sampled from a human donor with low-grade glioma or glioblastoma, undergoing nonglioma brain surgery, or in good health (not recorded which). The CDR3 reads CASTDRLNQPQHF. In DNA, the CDR3 is TGTGCCAGTACCGACAGGCTCAATCAGCCCCAGCATTTT.